This T cell receptor beta chain was recovered during a study of blood T cells in healthy people across ages. The CDR3 runs 15 residues. Germline V CDR1 and CDR2: SGDLS, YYNGEE. V lost 0 bases to trimming and J lost 3 bases, with 12 bases between them. A second PCR, run for about 6 to 12 cycles, used a sample-barcoded 5' primer plus a J-beta primer mix. TCRdb re-called the 5' RACE reads with MiXCR, one entry per CDR3 protein. The table lists some 640,000 distinct CDR3 sequences, 25% to 30% of them singletons, with around 14% in the top ten. The V gene is TRBV9, the J gene TRBJ1-2; unclear D gene. This sequence originates from a woman of 80 years or more in good health. Sequenced: blood. In DNA form, the CDR3 reads TGTGCCAGCAGCGTAGCTGACGACTGGGACTATGGCTACACCTTC. As protein: CASSVADDWDYGYTF.